The subject of this entry is one T cell receptor beta chain. Assay: immunoSEQ multiplex PCR; the TCRdb copy retains only in-frame clones and omits some. The sample contains 2.3 million or so clones, roughly 93% of which appear only once. The data are from a study of shared clonotypes between healthy human individuals. The CDR3 loop spans 14 amino acids. The J segment lost 8 bases and the V segment lost 4 bases, leaving 7 bases of the junction unmatched. The germline V gene encodes CDR1 SGHNT and CDR2 YYREEE (reference sequence). The chain recombines TRBV5-4 with TRBJ1-2, with 11 nucleotides matching TRBD1. This TCR was recovered from a man aged 18 to 35 in good health. Some clones in this sample may be carry-over from other donors' samples. The sequenced sample was naive CD4+ T cells from PBMCs. Specified subset: CD45RA+ positively selected. CDR3 DNA: TGTGCCAGCAGCGTGGGACAGGGGGTTTCGGGCTACACCTTC. Protein product: CASSVGQGVSGYTF. Filled out from reference TRBV5-4 and TRBJ1-2, the complete variable domain reads ETGVTQSPTHLIKTRGQQVTLRCSSQSGHNTVSWYQQALGQGPQFIFQYYREEENGRGNFPPRFSGLQFPNYSSELNVNALELDDSALYLCASSVGQGVSGYTFGSGTRLTVV.